The 4 T cell receptor beta chains presented below share a single source sample, sequenced in a study of T cell responses to AZD1222 COVID-19 vaccine. Measured with immunoSEQ multiplex PCR; TCRdb has only the in-frame clones, and not every one. The table includes 110,000 to 150,000 clones, about 90% detected once. The sample in question was peripheral blood, obtained on day 0 of AZD1222 vaccination. The receptor source for this set is an adult in good health.

Here the CDR3 reads CASSAYGRGTDTQYF. CDR3 DNA sequence: TGTGCCAGCAGCGCCTACGGGAGAGGCACAGATACGCAGTATTTT. The J gene is TRBJ2-3, the V gene TRBV13, with D perhaps matching TRBD2 (6 bases). The CDR3 consists of 15 residues. The V and J ends lost 5 bases and 1 base respectively, with 13 bases between them. Per germline, CDR1 PRHDT and CDR2 FYEKMQ (reference sequence).

The chain has TRBV2 and TRBJ2-5; the D gene is possibly TRBD1 (5 bases). Trimming removed 5 bases from V and 7 bases from J, with 17 bases in between. The CDR3 is 14 amino acids. Germline lookup yields CDR1 SNHLY and CDR2 FYNNEI. The CDR3 region is CASSPGSERGTQYF. The CDR3 nucleotides are TGTGCCAGCAGTCCCGGGTCCGAAAGGGGGACCCAGTACTTC.

The V gene is TRBV11-1, the J gene TRBJ2-1; D unclear. Deletions cut 1 base from V and 5 bases from J, with 3 bases between. The CDR3 consists of 12 residues. In germline, CDR1 is SGHAT, CDR2 FQDESV (reference sequence). CDR3 nucleotide sequence: TGTGCCAGCAGCTTAGAGCACAATGAGCAGTTCTTC. Protein product: CASSLEHNEQFF.

The V gene is TRBV2, the J gene TRBJ2-5; the D is unclear. Germline CDR1 reads SNHLY; CDR2 reads FYNNEI. V was cut by 7 bases and J by 0 bases, with 9 bases left in between. The CDR3 has 13 amino acids. The DNA for the CDR3 is TGTGCCAGCACGGCGCAGAACCAAGAGACCCAGTACTTC. This gives the protein CASTAQNQETQYF.